This T cell receptor beta chain was identified in a study of long-term antiretroviral therapy in people with HIV. Per the germline V gene, CDR1 is SGHRS and CDR2 is YFSETQ. The V end lost 4 bases, the J end lost 5 bases, and 12 bases lay between the germline ends. The CDR3 covers 13 residues. Donors needed at least one pre-ART PBMC sample plus at least two post-ART samples. With regard to this clone: The antigen remains undetermined.

Regarding the study as a whole: Clones with expansion before ART led the repertoire at all time points. Older ART regimens may have been in use when blood was drawn between the mid-2000s and the late 2010s. CDR3 lengths in HIV samples spanned a narrower range than controls.

Runs used v3.0 of the immunoSEQ assay and were done at survey level. Clones were read by immunoSEQ multiplex PCR, and TCRdb kept only the in-frame ones, dropping some. The sample lists 20,000 to 25,000 clones, 84% occurring once. J is TRBJ1-1 and V is TRBV5-1, with D unclear. This material consisted of unsorted PBMCs, taken 0.1 years before starting antiretroviral therapy. The receptor's source is a man between 18 and 29 years old with HIV. The CDR3 DNA reads TGCGCCAGCAGCCTAGTAGGAGATACTGAAGCTTTCTTT. This encodes CASSLVGDTEAFF.